A single sample is the source of the 24 T cell receptor beta chains below, sequenced in a study of T cells after yellow fever vaccination. MiXCR, run by TCRdb on the 5' RACE reads, gives a single entry per CDR3 protein. This table has approximately 330,000 distinct CDR3 sequences, 4.1% appearing once. This sample comprised PBMCs, obtained 5 days after the yellow fever booster vaccination. These receptors were obtained from a man aged 18 to 35 who received the YFV17D yellow fever vaccine.

This clonotype was seen many times. The genes are TRBV11-2 and TRBJ2-3; TRBD1 matches at 8 bases. The CDR3 is 14 amino acids. V lost 4 bases and J lost 4; bases outside the gene matches: 4. Germline assignment: CDR1 SGHAT and CDR2 FQNNGV. The DNA of the CDR3 is TGTGCCAGCAGCTACGGACAGGGTCCAGATACGCAGTATTTT. Its protein product is CASSYGQGPDTQYF.

This clonotype was detected ten times or more. The genes are TRBV7-9 and TRBJ2-3, with 7 bases aligning to TRBD1. In germline, CDR1 is SEHNR, CDR2 FQNEAQ (reference sequence). The CDR3 covers 13 residues. The ends lost 8 bases at V and 2 bases at J; junction bases unmatched: 4. CDR3: CASLQGPTDTQYF. The CDR3 DNA reads as TGTGCCAGCCTACAGGGGCCCACAGATACGCAGTATTTT. The full variable domain, rest sourced from reference TRBV7-9 and TRBJ2-3, is DTGVSQNPRHKITKRGQNVTFRCDPISEHNRLYWYRQTLGQGPEFLTYFQNEAQLEKSRLLSDRFSAERPKGSFSTLEIQRTEQGDSAMYLCASLQGPTDTQYFGPGTRLTVL.

Regarding this clonotype: Just one base apart from a much larger clone, this may be a read error. This chain links TRBV9 with TRBJ2-3, with a weak D call TRBD2 (6 bases). Germline-derived CDR1 and CDR2 are SGDLS and YYNGEE. This CDR3 is built from 16 residues. V lost 3 bases and J lost 4, with 18 bases in between. This CDR3 reads CASSASRLDGSDTQYF. DNA of the CDR3: TGTGCCAGCAGCGCCTCCCGACTAGACGGCTCAGATACGCAGTATTTT.

Many counts were recorded for this clonotype. The chain carries TRBV29-1 and TRBJ2-7, with 8 bases lining up with TRBD1. The CDR3 length is 14 residues. CDR1 is SQVTM and CDR2 is ANQGSEA in the germline V gene. Unmatched junction bases numbered 10, after V lost 3 bases and J lost 6 bases. CDR3 region: CSVDFIDRGGEQYF. In DNA form, the CDR3 reads TGCAGCGTTGACTTTATCGACAGGGGAGGCGAGCAGTACTTC.

The table lists this clonotype with a few counts. The chain is built from TRBV27 and TRBJ2-3; 7 bases match TRBD2. Germline assignment: CDR1 MNHEY and CDR2 SMNVEV (reference sequence). The ends lost 6 bases at V and 5 bases at J; junction bases unmatched: 17. The CDR3 has 17 residues. The CDR3 nucleotides are TGTGCCAGCAGCCAATATGCTAGCGGCGGGGAGGGAGATACGCAGTATTTT. Encoded protein: CASSQYASGGEGDTQYF.

This clonotype came up a few times. The V and J genes are TRBV21-1 and TRBJ2-1; the table's D call, TRBD2, has no DNA check behind it. TRBV21-1 is labeled a pseudogene. This CDR3 region has 17 residues. CDR3 loop: CAHRGASGGAKGDEQFF. Written as DNA, the CDR3 is TGTGCCCACAGGGGGGCTAGCGGGGGAGCCAAAGGGGATGAGCAGTTCTTC.

This clonotype was seen repeatedly, ten times or more. V and J are TRBV9 and TRBJ2-5; TRBD2 agrees at 8 bases. This CDR3 has 15 amino acids. Germline V lookup: CDR1 SGDLS, CDR2 YYNGEE. With 2 bases clipped from V and 5 bases from J, the junction kept 8 bases outside the gene matches. The CDR3 nucleotides read TGTGCCAGCAGCGTGACTAGCGCAACGGCTGAGACCCAGTACTTC. Protein: CASSVTSATAETQYF.

This clonotype has more than one count but fewer than ten. The chain is built from TRBV5-1 and TRBJ1-2; D might be TRBD1 (5 bases). CDR1 is SGHRS, CDR2 YFSETQ, per germline. Trimming pared 3 bases from V and 4 bases from J, leaving 10 bases between. The CDR3 extends over 13 amino acids. The CDR3, as DNA: TGCGCCAGCAGCTCCAGACAGCCCTATGGCTACACCTTC. Amino acid sequence: CASSSRQPYGYTF.

This chain links TRBV30 with TRBJ2-1; 12 bases align to TRBD1. Trimming removed 3 bases from V and 12 bases from J; junction bases left unmatched: 18. This CDR3 is 17 amino acids long. Germline-derived CDR1 and CDR2 are GTSNPN and SVGIG (reference sequence). CDR3 sequence reads: CAWSSGTGGDYNEGQFF. In nucleotides, the CDR3 is TGTGCCTGGAGCTCCGGGACAGGGGGCGACTACAATGAAGGGCAGTTCTTC.

This sequence joins TRBV7-2 and TRBJ2-7; 9 bases agree with TRBD1. The CDR3 runs 14 residues. With V trimmed by 6 bases and J by 3 bases, 6 bases remained unmatched. Germline lookup yields CDR1 SGHTA and CDR2 FQGNSA. The CDR3 DNA is TGTGCCAGCAGGCCACCGGGACAGGGCTACGAGCAGTACTTC. Translating gives CASRPPGQGYEQYF.

This clonotype was found a few times. The CDR3 nucleotides are TGCGCCAGCAGCTTGTTCGGGCAGGGTGTGGAAAACACCATATATTTT. Its protein is CASSLFGQGVENTIYF. The rearrangement uses TRBV5-1 and TRBJ1-3; D possibly corresponds to TRBD1 (5 bases). Germline CDR1 is SGHRS and CDR2 is YFSETQ. This CDR3 is built from 16 residues. V lost 1 base, J lost 6 bases, and 17 bases lay in between.

The sample holds many counts of this clonotype. Written as DNA, the CDR3 is TGCAGTGCTAGTCGGGACAGGAATGGCTACACCTTC. Its translation is CSASRDRNGYTF. The chain links TRBV20-1 to TRBJ1-2; 8 positions agree with TRBD1. Losses at the gene ends were 3 bases for V and 6 bases for J; bases not matched to a gene: 3. The CDR3 is 12 residues long. Looked up from germline, CDR1 is DFQATT and CDR2 is SNEGSKA (reference sequence).

This chain uses TRBV5-5 with TRBJ1-1; D perhaps matches TRBD1 (5 bases). CDR1 and CDR2 (germline): SGHKS, YYEKEE (reference sequence). The CDR3 is 13 amino acids. V lost 0 bases to trimming and J lost 8 bases, with 11 bases between them. This CDR3 is CASSLVAGREAFF. Here the CDR3 DNA reads TGTGCCAGCAGCTTGGTTGCAGGGAGGGAAGCTTTCTTT.

J is TRBJ1-3 and V is TRBV6-5, with D possibly being TRBD1 (6 bases). V was shortened by 2 bases and J by 8 bases, with 10 bases between the two germline ends. The CDR3 loop spans 13 amino acids. Per germline, CDR1 MNHEY and CDR2 SVGAGI. In nucleotides, the CDR3 is TGTGCCAGCAGTTACACAGGGTGGGACACCATATATTTT. Translation: CASSYTGWDTIYF.

This clonotype was detected a few times. The V call is TRBV12-3 or TRBV12-4, the J call TRBJ2-7, with D perhaps TRBD1 (6 bases). The CDR3 is 15 residues long. Trimming took 6 bases from V and 0 from J, leaving 15 bases between them. In DNA form, the CDR3 reads TGTGCCAGCAGCTCGTCCGGGACATCCTCCTACGAGCAGTACTTC. This translates into CASSSSGTSSYEQYF.

Many counts were recorded for this clonotype. The rearrangement links TRBV6-6 to TRBJ1-5; 8 nucleotides agree with TRBD1. Germline assignment: CDR1 MNHNY and CDR2 SVGAGI (reference sequence). J gave up 2 bases and V 0 bases, and 0 bases lay outside the gene matches. This CDR3 spans 15 amino acids. The CDR3 is CASSYSDRGNQPQHF. In DNA form, the CDR3 reads TGTGCCAGCAGTTACTCGGACAGGGGCAATCAGCCCCAGCATTTT.

The chain carries TRBV30 and TRBJ1-3; D is undetermined. There are 13 residues in the CDR3. Trimming removed 4 bases from V and 0 bases from J, with 7 bases in between. Germline values: CDR1 GTSNPN, CDR2 SVGIG (reference sequence). CDR3 in DNA: TGTGCCTGGATGGCGACCTCTGGAAACACCATATATTTT. As protein: CAWMATSGNTIYF.

V usage is TRBV5-1 and J usage is TRBJ2-5, with TRBD1 as a possible D gene (6 bases). Trimming took 7 bases from V and 4 from J, leaving 8 bases between them. Germline CDR1 reads SGHRS; CDR2 reads YFSETQ. The length of the CDR3 is 11 residues. As DNA, the CDR3 is TGCGCCAGCCAGGGGACAGAGACCCAGTACTTC. Encoded protein: CASQGTETQYF.

In this sample, this clonotype turned up a few times. The V gene is TRBV12-3 or TRBV12-4, the J gene TRBJ1-5; a possible D gene is TRBD1 (5 bases). This CDR3 is built from 12 residues. With 6 bases removed from V and 9 bases from J, the gap between germline ends came to 12 bases. The CDR3 region is CASRGLGGPQHF. CDR3 sequence (DNA): TGTGCCAGCAGGGGGCTTGGGGGGCCCCAGCATTTT.

This clonotype was seen a few times. This sequence joins TRBV2 and TRBJ2-1, with 11 bases matching TRBD2. CDR1 and CDR2 from the germline V gene are SNHLY and FYNNEI. The CDR3 consists of 14 residues. Losses at the gene ends were 4 bases for V and 10 bases for J; bases not matched to a gene: 6. The CDR3 region has the DNA TGTGCCAGCAGTGTAGCTAGCGGGGGGTTGGAGCAGTTCTTC. Translation gives CASSVASGGLEQFF. Full variable domain (remainder filled in from reference TRBV2 and TRBJ2-1): EPEVTQTPSHQVTQMGQEVILRCVPISNHLYFYWYRQILGQKVEFLVSFYNNEISEKSEIFDDQFSVERPDGSNFTLKIRSTKLEDSAMYFCASSVASGGLEQFFGPGTRLTVL.

This clonotype was found a few times. The rearrangement uses TRBV5-1 and TRBJ2-1; a possible D gene is TRBD2 (6 bases). V was pared by 4 bases and J by 0 bases, with 14 bases between. In germline, CDR1 is SGHRS, CDR2 YFSETQ. The CDR3 spans 16 residues. CDR3: CASSVVGGSSYNEQFF. CDR3 nucleotides: TGCGCCAGCAGCGTGGTTGGGGGGTCCTCCTACAATGAGCAGTTCTTC.

This clonotype occurred many times. The chain carries TRBV18 and TRBJ2-1; D might be TRBD1 (7 bases). The germline V and J ends were trimmed by 3 bases and 2 bases, with 11 bases remaining between them. The CDR3 loop spans 15 amino acids. Germline V gene data show CDR1 as KGHSH and CDR2 as LQKENI. The CDR3 sequence: CASSPQGGTYNEQFF. For the CDR3, the DNA is TGTGCCAGCTCACCCCAGGGGGGAACCTACAATGAGCAGTTCTTC.

This clonotype has a handful of counts. The chain carries TRBV30 and TRBJ1-3, with D possibly matching TRBD1 (6 bases). V lost 1 base and J lost 0, with 7 bases in between. CDR1 and CDR2 from the germline V gene are GTSNPN and SVGIG (reference sequence). This CDR3 contains 14 residues. CDR3 DNA: TGTGCCTGGAGTGGAGGGGGCTCTGGAAACACCATATATTTT. Amino acid sequence: CAWSGGGSGNTIYF. Full variable domain (rest looked up from reference TRBV30 and TRBJ1-3): SQTIHQWPATLVQPVGSPLSLECTVEGTSNPNLYWYRQAAGRGLQLLFYSVGIGQISSEVPQNLSASRPQDRQFILSSKKLLLSDSGFYLCAWSGGGSGNTIYFGEGSWLTVV.

The chain recombines TRBV7-2 with TRBJ2-5; D is undetermined. CDR1 and CDR2 (germline): SGHTA, FQGNSA. Between the trimmed V and J ends, which lost 1 base and 5 bases, there was a span of 8 bases. The CDR3 has 13 amino acids. Here the CDR3 DNA reads TGTGCCAGCAGCTTAGGCAGCCTGGAGACCCAGTACTTC. The encoded protein is CASSLGSLETQYF. Looking up the rest from reference TRBV7-2 and TRBJ2-5 gives the full variable domain: GAGVSQSPSNKVTEKGKDVELRCDPISGHTALYWYRQSLGQGLEFLIYFQGNSAPDKSGLPSDRFSAERTGGSVSTLTIQRTQQEDSAVYLCASSLGSLETQYFGPGTRLLVL.